The text below deals with one T cell receptor beta chain. Antigen specificity is unknown. This record belongs to a study of radiotherapy plus CTLA-4 blockade in lung cancer. Turning to the study itself: Among enrolled patients, under 20% responded and about 30% achieved disease control. Study outcomes and limitations: In blood, early T cell clone dynamics reportedly predicted response best, together with interferon-beta. Following radiotherapy plus ipilimumab, tumor-derived TCR clones expanded in the blood.

In chemo-refractory metastatic non-small-cell lung cancer, patients got ipilimumab CTLA-4 blockade together with focal radiation. The ends were cut back, 1 base at V and 3 bases at J, with 14 bases in the middle. CDR1 and CDR2 from the germline V gene are SGDLS and YYNGEE. CDR3 length: 15 amino acids. Repertoires were generated with immunoSEQ multiplex PCR, while TCRdb's copy carries only in-frame clones and drops some. The table includes roughly 53,000 clones, roughly four fifths detected once. The receptor was derived from a human donor with non-small cell lung cancer whose response to radiotherapy plus ipilimumab could not be evaluated. Sample: peripheral blood, taken from a patient treated with radiotherapy plus ipilimumab. The V call is TRBV9, the J call TRBJ2-7; D might be TRBD1 (5 bases). The CDR3 is CASSVSAGPDYEQYF. CDR3 coding DNA: TGTGCCAGCAGCGTATCCGCAGGGCCAGACTACGAGCAGTACTTC.